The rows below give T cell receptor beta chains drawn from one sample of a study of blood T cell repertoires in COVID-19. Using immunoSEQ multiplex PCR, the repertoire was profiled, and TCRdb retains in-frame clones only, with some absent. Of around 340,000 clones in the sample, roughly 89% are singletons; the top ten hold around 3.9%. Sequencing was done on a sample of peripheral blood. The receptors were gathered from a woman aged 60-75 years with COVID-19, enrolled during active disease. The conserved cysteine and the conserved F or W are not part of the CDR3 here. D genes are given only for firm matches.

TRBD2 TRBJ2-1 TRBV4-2 ASSQEGTSGGIYNEQF
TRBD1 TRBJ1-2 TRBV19 ASSMGQGYGYT
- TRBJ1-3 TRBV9 ASSVEEGNTIY
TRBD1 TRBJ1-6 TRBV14 ASSQGGGAGNSPLH
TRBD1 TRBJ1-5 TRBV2 ASRGQGDSNQPQH
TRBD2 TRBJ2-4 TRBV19 ASSISGLAGGRVKNIQY
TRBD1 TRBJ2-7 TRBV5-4 ASSLYVTGGEQY
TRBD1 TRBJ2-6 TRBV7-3 ASSLGTGVSGANVLT
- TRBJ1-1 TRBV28 ASSLVRVGGTEAF
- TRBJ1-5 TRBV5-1 ASSWDTTLQPQH
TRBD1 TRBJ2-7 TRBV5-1 ASSGRTGDEGGEQY
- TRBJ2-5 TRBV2 ASSGVGVETQY
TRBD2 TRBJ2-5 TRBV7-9 ASSPKTSGGPYETQY